These T cell receptor beta chains were read from a single sample in a study of vaccination and CD4 T cells after COVID-19. These receptors' targets are unknown. TCRdb reprocessed the PCR reads via MiXCR and lists one record per CDR3 protein. The sample lists about 11,000 distinct CDR3 sequences; roughly 31% were seen once. The sample consisted of CD4+ T cells from blood, cultured in vitro. Source of these receptors: a human donor who had recovered from COVID-19. The CDR3 runs from the conserved cysteine through the conserved F or W. The order of the fields is J gene, clone size, V gene, D gene, CDR3 protein, CDR3 DNA. The D gene is left open where the match is weak. A clone size is listed for some rows: how often the clone was seen (once, few, many), or a class if it is expanded.

TRBJ1-2 | few | TRBV5-4 | TRBD1 | CASGAGQGDYGYTF | TGTGCCAGCGGGGCCGGACAGGGTGACTATGGCTACACCTTC
TRBJ1-2 | medium-sized | TRBV6-1 | NA | CASRTRHNNYGYTF | TGTGCCAGCAGGACCAGACACAATAACTATGGCTACACCTTC
TRBJ1-1 | once | TRBV19 | NA | CASSSILGQGNTEAFF | TGTGCCAGTAGTAGCATTTTAGGCCAAGGGAACACTGAAGCTTTCTTT
TRBJ2-7 | few | TRBV20-1 | NA | CSASRPPTREQYF | TGCAGTGCTAGCCGACCGCCCACGAGAGAGCAGTACTTC
TRBJ2-5 | medium-sized | TRBV15 | NA | CATSRVGAKGQETQYF | TGTGCCACCAGCAGAGTCGGGGCCAAGGGCCAAGAGACCCAGTACTTC
TRBJ2-3 | once | TRBV6-5 | NA | CASSYSPTSTDTQYF | TGTGCCAGCAGTTACAGCCCCACTAGCACAGATACGCAGTATTTT
TRBJ2-7 | few | TRBV6-1 | NA | CASRLRGKAGEQYF | TGTGCCAGCAGGCTCCGGGGCAAGGCGGGGGAGCAGTACTTC
TRBJ2-7 | few | TRBV5-1 | TRBD2 | CASSAGLAGGPYEQYF | TGCGCCAGCAGCGCTGGACTAGCGGGAGGGCCCTACGAGCAGTACTTC
TRBJ1-2 | NA | TRBV2 | NA | CASLSRLGGYTF | TGTGCCAGCCTTTCCAGGCTCGGAGGCTACACCTTC
TRBJ1-2 | NA | TRBV4-3 | NA | CASSQGTANYGYTF | TGCGCCAGCAGCCAAGGAACCGCTAACTATGGCTACACCTTC
TRBJ1-1 | few | TRBV7-9 | NA | CASRTANTEAFF | TGTGCCAGCAGGACAGCAAACACTGAAGCTTTCTTT
TRBJ2-7 | NA | TRBV7-3 | TRBD1 | CASSLVGTGLYEQYF | TGTGCCAGCAGCTTAGTAGGGACAGGGCTTTACGAGCAGTACTTC
TRBJ2-7 | NA | TRBV20-1 | NA | CSARDSRRTYEQYF | TGCAGTGCTAGAGATTCCAGAAGGACCTACGAGCAGTACTTC
TRBJ2-7 | once | TRBV11-2 | NA | CASSLDDGLYEQYF | TGTGCCAGCAGCTTAGATGACGGATTATACGAGCAGTACTTC
TRBJ2-7 | few | TRBV25-1 | NA | CASGPEGYEQYF | TGTGCCAGCGGACCCGAGGGCTACGAGCAGTACTTC
TRBJ1-1 | NA | TRBV20-1 | NA | CSARDWGRANTEAFF | TGCAGTGCTAGAGATTGGGGCAGGGCGAACACTGAAGCTTTCTTT
TRBJ2-7 | NA | TRBV5-1 | NA | CASSAQGSYEQYF | TGCGCCAGCAGCGCCCAGGGTTCCTACGAGCAGTACTTC
TRBJ2-5 | NA | TRBV5-1 | TRBD1 | CASSADRGRETQYF | TGCGCCAGCAGCGCCGACAGGGGTAGGGAGACCCAGTACTTC